The rows below give T cell receptor beta chains drawn from one sample of a study of type 1 regulatory T cells. TCRdb re-called the reads with MiXCR, one entry per CDR3 protein. The sample shows roughly 67,000 distinct CDR3 sequences, around 60% of them seen only once. Their specific antigens are unknown. What was sequenced was cultured T cells, either the whole culture or a sorted T cell fraction (not recorded which). The receptors were gathered from a human donor in good health. Each CDR3 is given with its conserved first and last residue. Fields, in order: D gene, J gene, V gene, clone size, CDR3 DNA, CDR3 protein. D genes are given only for firm matches. Not every row has a clone size; where given, it reads once, few, many or a size class.

>.|TRBJ2-7|TRBV7-2|.
TGTGCCAGCAGCTTGGGACCCCGTGACGAGCAGTACTTC
CASSLGPRDEQYF
>.|TRBJ2-5|TRBV5-1|few
TGCGCCAGCTTCACCACTCCGGGTCAGGCCCAGTACTTC
CASFTTPGQAQYF
>.|TRBJ2-4|TRBV7-2|.
TGTGCCAGCAGCTCCGTGGTTAAGGGCAAAAACATTCAGTACTTC
CASSSVVKGKNIQYF
>.|TRBJ1-5|TRBV10-3|many
TGTGCCATCAGTGAGTCGAGGCGGGAGAGGCAGCCCCAGCATTTT
CAISESRRERQPQHF
>.|TRBJ1-2|TRBV12-3/TRBV12-4|.
TGTGCCAGCAGTTCCCAGGACCGACTCTATGGCTACACCTTC
CASSSQDRLYGYTF
>.|TRBJ1-3|TRBV5-6|.
TGTGCCAGCAGGATGTGGGCTGGAAACACCATATATTTT
CASRMWAGNTIYF
>TRBD2|TRBJ2-1|TRBV27|.
TGTGCCAGCGGACGACTAGCGGGAGGTTCGGATGAGCAGTTCTTC
CASGRLAGGSDEQFF
>.|TRBJ2-7|TRBV28|many
TGTGCCAGCAGCTTAGTGGGCTACGAGCAGTACTTC
CASSLVGYEQYF
>.|TRBJ2-1|TRBV10-3|.
TGTGCCATCAGTGAGCTTCGCGAGAGGAAACCCTACAATGAGCAGTTCTTC
CAISELRERKPYNEQFF
>.|TRBJ1-2|TRBV6-2/TRBV6-3|.
TGTGCCAGCAGCCAGGGCGACCAGGACTATGGCTACACCTTC
CASSQGDQDYGYTF
>.|TRBJ1-2|TRBV12-3/TRBV12-4|.
TGTGCCAGCAGTTACAGGGATGGCTACACCTTC
CASSYRDGYTF
>TRBD2|TRBJ2-1|TRBV6-6|medium-sized
TGTGCCAGCAGTTACTCCGGACTAGCGGGAGTCTACAATGAGCAGTTCTTC
CASSYSGLAGVYNEQFF
>TRBD2|TRBJ2-1|TRBV3-1|.
TGTGCCAGCAGCCCTAGCGGGGACTCCTACAAGGAGCAGTTCTTC
CASSPSGDSYKEQFF
>TRBD2|TRBJ2-1|TRBV4-2|.
TGCGCCAGCAGCCAAGGGACTAGCTCCTACAATGAGCAGTTCTTC
CASSQGTSSYNEQFF
>.|TRBJ1-5|TRBV12-3/TRBV12-4|few
TGTGCCAGCAGTTCAGGCCTGGAGCGACAGCCCCAGCATTTT
CASSSGLERQPQHF
>TRBD1|TRBJ2-7|TRBV5-4|.
TGTGCCAGCACCCTCGGGACAGGGAGCTACGAGCAGTACTTC
CASTLGTGSYEQYF
>.|TRBJ2-1|TRBV7-9|.
TGTGCCAGCAGCTTATTCGGGCGGGACCCGTTCAATGAGCAGTTCTTC
CASSLFGRDPFNEQFF
>TRBD1|TRBJ2-4|TRBV19|.
TGTGCCAGTATATCTCCAGGGGGAAGGAACATTCAGTACTTC
CASISPGGRNIQYF